A single sample is the source of the 19 T cell receptor beta chains below, sequenced in a study of shared clonotypes between healthy human individuals. Generated by immunoSEQ multiplex PCR, the TCRdb table keeps only in-frame clones and is missing some. The table shows approximately 2.5 million clones, with roughly 93% occurring only once. Specimen: naive CD4+ T cells from PBMCs. Regarding subset: CD45RA+ positively selected. Receptor source: a man aged 18 to 30 in good health. Some clones in this sample may be carry-over from other donors' samples.

The chain uses TRBV15 and TRBJ1-2; 8 nucleotides line up with TRBD1. From germline, CDR1 is LNHNV and CDR2 YYDKDF (reference sequence). Germline trimming cut 0 bases from V and 3 bases from J; bases unmatched to any gene: 12. CDR3 length: 18 residues. CDR3 DNA sequence: TGTGCCACCAGCAGAGATACTTACAGGGGGATGTGGGACTATGGCTACACCTTC. Its protein is CATSRDTYRGMWDYGYTF.

This chain links TRBV27 with TRBJ2-3; possible D gene TRBD2, 5 bases. This CDR3 has 17 amino acids. Germline CDR1 MNHEY, CDR2 SMNVEV (reference sequence). With 3 bases removed from V and 2 bases from J, the gap between germline ends came to 18 bases. CDR3 nucleotides: TGTGCCAGCAGTTTTTACCAAATCGGGCTAGCCACAGATACGCAGTATTTT. This gives the protein CASSFYQIGLATDTQYF.

A single count supports this clone. The rearrangement links TRBV18 to TRBJ1-2; perhaps TRBD1 as D (6 bases). Trimming took 1 base from V and 3 from J, leaving 9 bases between them. This CDR3 is built from 14 residues. CDR1 KGHSH and CDR2 LQKENI come from the germline V gene. The CDR3 DNA is TGTGCCAGCTCACCACGGGACACCGACTATGGCTACACCTTC. It specifies CASSPRDTDYGYTF.

V and J are TRBV6-1 and TRBJ2-7; no firm D call. CDR1 and CDR2 from the germline V gene are MNHNS and SASEGT. The V end was cut by 8 bases, the J end by 1 base, with 12 bases between. This CDR3 comprises 13 residues. The CDR3 DNA follows: TGTGCCAGCGGCCTATCTCTGTCCTACGAGCAGTACTTC. Its translation: CASGLSLSYEQYF.

The chain recombines TRBV7-6 with TRBJ2-2; D gene ambiguous. V shed 0 bases and J shed 1 base, with 6 bases lying between them. CDR3 size: 15 residues. In germline, CDR1 is SGHVS, CDR2 FNYEAQ. CDR3 DNA sequence: TGTGCCAGCAGCTTAGCTGCGCGGAACACCGGGGAGCTGTTTTTT. This gives the protein CASSLAARNTGELFF.

Remarks on this clone: The same CDR3 can be traced to other DNA sequences in this sample. The J gene is TRBJ1-2, the V gene TRBV28, with a weak D call TRBD1 (5 bases). Germline-derived CDR1 and CDR2 are MDHEN and SYDVKM. The CDR3 is 14 amino acids. Trimming shortened V by 6 bases and J by 1 base, and 12 bases separated the two germline ends. The CDR3: CASSYSGLNYGYTF. For the CDR3, the DNA is TGTGCCAGCAGCTATTCAGGGCTTAACTATGGCTACACCTTC.

The chain's CDR3 is CASSSRRASLGYGYTF. The CDR3, as DNA: TGTGCCAGCAGCTCGCGCAGGGCCTCACTGGGCTATGGCTACACCTTC. V usage is TRBV7-2 and J usage is TRBJ1-2; D possibly corresponds to TRBD1 (5 bases). The CDR3 is 16 residues long. V lost 4 bases and J 4 bases, leaving 19 bases between the germline ends. In germline, CDR1 is SGHTA, CDR2 FQGNSA.

CDR3 sequence reads: CASGSERGTEAFF. In DNA, the CDR3 is TGTGCCAGCGGGTCAGAGCGTGGGACTGAAGCTTTCTTT. The chain recombines TRBV28 with TRBJ1-1, with no clear D. Per the germline V gene, CDR1 is MDHEN and CDR2 is SYDVKM. This CDR3 is built from 13 residues. V lost 8 bases and J lost 5, with 15 bases in between. Together with reference TRBV28 and TRBJ1-1, the CDR3 gives the full variable domain: DVKVTQSSRYLVKRTGEKVFLECVQDMDHENMFWYRQDPGLGLRLIYFSYDVKMKEKGDIPEGYSVSREKKERFSLILESASTNQTSMYLCASGSERGTEAFFGQGTRLTVV.

The gene calls are TRBV5-1 and TRBJ2-3, with a possible D match to TRBD2 (6 bases). CDR1 and CDR2 (germline): SGHRS, YFSETQ. V was pared by 0 bases and J by 2 bases, with 13 bases between. The CDR3 extends over 16 amino acids. The CDR3 DNA reads TGCGCCAGCAGCTTGGTCCGGGACTCTATCACAGATACGCAGTATTTT. This codes for CASSLVRDSITDTQYF.

The chain recombines TRBV28 with TRBJ2-1; the match to TRBD1 covers 11 bases. The CDR3 has 15 amino acids. V dropped 2 bases and J dropped 8; count of bases not matched to a gene: 5. Germline CDR1 and CDR2: MDHEN and SYDVKM. The CDR3 sequence is CASSLTGQGGDEQFF. The CDR3 DNA reads TGTGCCAGCAGTTTAACGGGACAGGGGGGAGATGAGCAGTTCTTC.

The V gene is TRBV9, the J gene TRBJ1-2; TRBD1 matches at 8 bases. The ends lost 4 bases at V and 4 bases at J; junction bases unmatched: 9. This CDR3 spans 15 amino acids. Germline V gene data show CDR1 as SGDLS and CDR2 as YYNGEE. CDR3 sequence (DNA): TGTGCCAGCAGCACGACGACAGGGGAGGCCTATGGCTACACCTTC. Its translation: CASSTTTGEAYGYTF.

The chain employs TRBV9 and TRBJ2-1, with TRBD1 identical over 9 bases. Germline CDR1 is SGDLS and CDR2 is YYNGEE. With V trimmed by 4 bases and J by 7 bases, 3 bases remained unmatched. The CDR3 is 13 residues long. The CDR3 here is CASSLGQGNEQFF. The CDR3 coding sequence is TGTGCCAGCAGCCTTGGACAGGGGAATGAGCAGTTCTTC.

The chain employs TRBV2 and TRBJ1-1, with D possibly matching TRBD1 (5 bases). Germline V gene lookup returns CDR1 SNHLY and CDR2 FYNNEI. V was pared by 6 bases and J by 4 bases, with 12 bases between. The CDR3 loop spans 13 amino acids. In DNA form, the CDR3 reads TGTGCCAGCAGCACGAACGGGGCCACTGAAGCTTTCTTT. This encodes CASSTNGATEAFF.

V gene TRBV7-2 combines with J gene TRBJ2-3, with D perhaps given as TRBD1 or TRBD2 (6 bases each). CDR3 length equals 17 residues. CDR1 and CDR2 from the germline V gene are SGHTA and FQGNSA. The V gene lost 4 bases and the J gene lost 0 bases, with 17 bases spanning the gap. In nucleotides, the CDR3 is TGTGCCAGCAGCTCCCGGGGGCGGGGACCGAGCACAGATACGCAGTATTTT. Its protein is CASSSRGRGPSTDTQYF.

This chain links TRBV5-4 with TRBJ1-6; tentatively, D is TRBD1 (5 bases). This CDR3 is 14 amino acids long. Per the germline V gene, CDR1 is SGHNT and CDR2 is YYREEE (reference sequence). Trimming took 0 bases from V and 8 from J, leaving 9 bases between them. CDR3 in amino acids: CASSLEQGDSPLHF. The CDR3 nucleotides are TGTGCCAGCAGCTTGGAGCAGGGTGATTCACCCCTCCACTTT.

This rearrangement joins TRBV6-1 to TRBJ2-7; D may match TRBD1 or TRBD2 (5 bases each). The CDR3 loop spans 15 amino acids. Per germline, CDR1 MNHNS and CDR2 SASEGT. Trimming shortened V by 8 bases and J by 6 bases, and 23 bases separated the two germline ends. CDR3 sequence: CASQGRLSRRVEQYF. DNA of the CDR3: TGTGCCAGCCAGGGTAGGTTGTCGAGGCGGGTCGAGCAGTACTTC.

The chain carries TRBV19 and TRBJ2-1, with 11 bases that match TRBD1. The CDR3 consists of 15 residues. V shed 4 bases, J shed 9 bases, and the junction held 8 bases outside the gene matches. CDR1 is LNHDA, CDR2 SQIVND, per germline (reference sequence). In DNA form, the CDR3 reads TGTGCCAGTAGTAGAGGACAGGGGGCAGTCGGTGAGCAGTTCTTC. The encoded protein is CASSRGQGAVGEQFF.

The chain uses TRBV2 and TRBJ1-1; tentative D call: TRBD1 (5 bases). The CDR3 is made up of 14 amino acids. Trimming took off 2 bases at V and 1 base at J, with 8 bases between the two ends. From germline, CDR1 is SNHLY and CDR2 FYNNEI. The CDR3 DNA reads TGTGCCAGCAGTGAATACGGGGGGAACACTGAAGCTTTCTTT. Translated, it gives CASSEYGGNTEAFF.

This clone was seen once. The rearrangement joins TRBV29-1 to TRBJ2-5, with D possibly being TRBD1 (6 bases). The J call is in doubt because the DNA end fits TRBJ2-7 better. The CDR3 is 13 residues long. The V gene's germline CDR1 is SQVTM and CDR2 ANQGSEA. DNA for the CDR3: TGCAGCGTTGAACGGGGCAGGGGTGACGAGCAGTACTTC. Encoded protein: CSVERGRGDEQYF.